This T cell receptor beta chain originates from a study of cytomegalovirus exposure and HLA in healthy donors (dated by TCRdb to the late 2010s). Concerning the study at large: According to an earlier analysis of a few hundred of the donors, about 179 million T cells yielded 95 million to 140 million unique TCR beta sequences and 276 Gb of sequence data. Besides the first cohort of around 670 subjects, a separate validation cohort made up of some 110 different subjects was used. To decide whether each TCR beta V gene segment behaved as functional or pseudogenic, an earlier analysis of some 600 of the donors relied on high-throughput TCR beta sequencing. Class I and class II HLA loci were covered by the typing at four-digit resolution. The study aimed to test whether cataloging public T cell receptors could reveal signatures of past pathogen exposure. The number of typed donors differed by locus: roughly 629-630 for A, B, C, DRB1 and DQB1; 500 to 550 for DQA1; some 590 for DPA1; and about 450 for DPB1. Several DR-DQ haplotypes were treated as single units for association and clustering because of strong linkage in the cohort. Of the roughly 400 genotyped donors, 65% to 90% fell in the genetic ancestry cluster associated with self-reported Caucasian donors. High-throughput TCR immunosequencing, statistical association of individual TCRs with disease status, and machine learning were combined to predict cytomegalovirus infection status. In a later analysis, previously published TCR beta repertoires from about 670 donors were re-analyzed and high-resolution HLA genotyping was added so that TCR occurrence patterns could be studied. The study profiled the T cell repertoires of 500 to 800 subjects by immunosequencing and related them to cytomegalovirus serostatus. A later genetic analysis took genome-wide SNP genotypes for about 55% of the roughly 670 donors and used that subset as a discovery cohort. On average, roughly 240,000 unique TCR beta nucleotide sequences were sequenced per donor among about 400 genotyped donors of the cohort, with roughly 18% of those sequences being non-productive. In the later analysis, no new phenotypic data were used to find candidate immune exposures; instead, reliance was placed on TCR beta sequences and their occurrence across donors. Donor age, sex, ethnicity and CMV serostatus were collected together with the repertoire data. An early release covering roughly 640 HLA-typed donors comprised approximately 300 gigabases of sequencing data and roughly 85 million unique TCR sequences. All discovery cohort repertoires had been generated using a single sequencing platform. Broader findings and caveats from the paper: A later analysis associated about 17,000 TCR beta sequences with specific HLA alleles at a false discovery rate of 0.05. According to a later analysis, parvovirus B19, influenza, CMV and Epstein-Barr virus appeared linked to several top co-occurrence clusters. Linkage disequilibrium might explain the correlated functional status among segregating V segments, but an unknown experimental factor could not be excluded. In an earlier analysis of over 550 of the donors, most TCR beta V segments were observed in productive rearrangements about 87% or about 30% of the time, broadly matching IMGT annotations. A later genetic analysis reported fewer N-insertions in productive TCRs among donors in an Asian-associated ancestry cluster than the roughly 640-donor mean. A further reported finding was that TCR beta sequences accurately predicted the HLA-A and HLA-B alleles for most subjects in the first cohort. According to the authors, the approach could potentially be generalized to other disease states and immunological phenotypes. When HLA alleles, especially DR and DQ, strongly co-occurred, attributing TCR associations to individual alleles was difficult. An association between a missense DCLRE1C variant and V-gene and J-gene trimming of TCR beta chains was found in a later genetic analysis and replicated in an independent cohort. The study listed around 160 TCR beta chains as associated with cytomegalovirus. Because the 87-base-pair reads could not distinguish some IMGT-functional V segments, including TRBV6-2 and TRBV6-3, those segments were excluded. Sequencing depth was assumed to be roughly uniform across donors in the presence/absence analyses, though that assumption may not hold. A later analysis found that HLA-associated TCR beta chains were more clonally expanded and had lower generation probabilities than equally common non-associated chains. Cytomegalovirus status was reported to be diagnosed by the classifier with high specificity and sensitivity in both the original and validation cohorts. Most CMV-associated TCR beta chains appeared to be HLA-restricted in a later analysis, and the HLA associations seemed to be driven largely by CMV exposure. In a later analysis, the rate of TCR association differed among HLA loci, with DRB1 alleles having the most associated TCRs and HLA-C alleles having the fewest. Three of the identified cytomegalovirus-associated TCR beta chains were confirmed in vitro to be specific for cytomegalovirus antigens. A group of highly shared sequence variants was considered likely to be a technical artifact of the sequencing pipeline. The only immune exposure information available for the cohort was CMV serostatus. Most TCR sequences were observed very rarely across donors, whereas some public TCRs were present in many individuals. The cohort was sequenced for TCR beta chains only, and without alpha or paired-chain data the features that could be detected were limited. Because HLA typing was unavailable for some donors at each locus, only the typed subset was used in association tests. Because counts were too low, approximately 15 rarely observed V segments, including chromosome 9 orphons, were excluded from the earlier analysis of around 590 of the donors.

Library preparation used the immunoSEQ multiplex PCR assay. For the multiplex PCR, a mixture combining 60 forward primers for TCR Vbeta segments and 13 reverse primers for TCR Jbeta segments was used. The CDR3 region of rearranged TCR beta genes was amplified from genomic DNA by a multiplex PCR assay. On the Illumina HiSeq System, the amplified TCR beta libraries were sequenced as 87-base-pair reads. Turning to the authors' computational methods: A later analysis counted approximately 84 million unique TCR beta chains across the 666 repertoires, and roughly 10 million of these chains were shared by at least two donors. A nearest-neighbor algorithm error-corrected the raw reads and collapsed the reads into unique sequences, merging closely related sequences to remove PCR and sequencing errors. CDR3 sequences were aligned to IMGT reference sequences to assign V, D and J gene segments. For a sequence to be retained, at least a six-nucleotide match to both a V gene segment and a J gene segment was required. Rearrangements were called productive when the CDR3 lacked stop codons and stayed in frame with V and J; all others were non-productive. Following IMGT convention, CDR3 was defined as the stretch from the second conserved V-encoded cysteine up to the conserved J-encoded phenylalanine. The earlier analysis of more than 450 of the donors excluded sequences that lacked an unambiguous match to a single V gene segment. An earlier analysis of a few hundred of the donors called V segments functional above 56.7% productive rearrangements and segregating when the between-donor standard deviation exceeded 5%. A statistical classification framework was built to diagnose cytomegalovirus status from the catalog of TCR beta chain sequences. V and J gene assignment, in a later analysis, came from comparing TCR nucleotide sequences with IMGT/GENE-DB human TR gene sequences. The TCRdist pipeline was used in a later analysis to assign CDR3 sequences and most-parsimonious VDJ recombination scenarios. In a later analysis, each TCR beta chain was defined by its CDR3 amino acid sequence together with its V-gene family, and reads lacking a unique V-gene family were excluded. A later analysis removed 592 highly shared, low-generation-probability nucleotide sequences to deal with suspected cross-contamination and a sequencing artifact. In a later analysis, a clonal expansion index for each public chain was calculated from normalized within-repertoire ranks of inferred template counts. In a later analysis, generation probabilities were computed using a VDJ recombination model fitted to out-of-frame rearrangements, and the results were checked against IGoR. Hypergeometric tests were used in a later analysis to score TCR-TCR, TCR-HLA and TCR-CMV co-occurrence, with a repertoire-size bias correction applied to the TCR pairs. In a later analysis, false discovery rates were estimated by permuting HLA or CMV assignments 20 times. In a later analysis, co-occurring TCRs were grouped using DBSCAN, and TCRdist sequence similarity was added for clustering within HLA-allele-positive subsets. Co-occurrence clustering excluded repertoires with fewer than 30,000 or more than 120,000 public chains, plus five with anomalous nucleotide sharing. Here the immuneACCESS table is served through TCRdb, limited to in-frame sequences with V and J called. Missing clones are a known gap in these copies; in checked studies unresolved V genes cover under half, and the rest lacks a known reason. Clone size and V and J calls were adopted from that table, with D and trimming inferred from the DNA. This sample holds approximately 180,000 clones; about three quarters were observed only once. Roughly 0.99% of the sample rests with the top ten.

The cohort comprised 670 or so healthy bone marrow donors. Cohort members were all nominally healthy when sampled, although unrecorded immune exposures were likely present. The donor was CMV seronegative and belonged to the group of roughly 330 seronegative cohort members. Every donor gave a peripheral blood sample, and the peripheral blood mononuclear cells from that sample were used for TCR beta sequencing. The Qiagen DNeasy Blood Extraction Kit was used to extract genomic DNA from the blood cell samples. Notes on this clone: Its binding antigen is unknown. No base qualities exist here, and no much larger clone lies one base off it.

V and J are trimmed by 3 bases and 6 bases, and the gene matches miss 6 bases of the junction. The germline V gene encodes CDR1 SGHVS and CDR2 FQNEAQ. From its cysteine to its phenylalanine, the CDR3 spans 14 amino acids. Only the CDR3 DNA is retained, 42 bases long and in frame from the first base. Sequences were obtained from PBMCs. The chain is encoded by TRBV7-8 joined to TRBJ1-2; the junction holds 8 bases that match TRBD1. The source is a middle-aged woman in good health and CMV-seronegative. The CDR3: CASSFNGQGDGYTF. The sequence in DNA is TGTGCCAGCAGCTTTAATGGACAGGGCGATGGCTACACCTTC.